Following are 25 T cell receptor beta chains from one sample sequenced in a study of T cells in Graves' hyperthyroidism and ophthalmopathy. RNA transcripts were the template for amplifying TCR beta CDR3 regions. The HTBI primer set drove a first-round RT-PCR of the TCR CDR3. TCRdb re-analysed the multiplex PCR reads in MiXCR, keeping a single row per CDR3 protein. The data hold about 210,000 distinct CDR3 sequences, with 17% observed a single time. Sequencing used blood. The receptors here all came from a man aged 45-60 years with Graves' hyperthyroidism.

In this sample, this clonotype turned up a few times. This sequence joins TRBV29-1 and TRBJ1-2, with TRBD1 as a possible D gene (5 bases). This CDR3 contains 13 residues. In germline, CDR1 is SQVTM, CDR2 ANQGSEA. Trimming took off 7 bases at V and 4 bases at J, with 16 bases between the two ends. The CDR3, as DNA: TGCAGCGCAGAGGCACAGGCAGGCTATGGCTACACCTTC. This encodes CSAEAQAGYGYTF. Full variable domain (missing parts from reference TRBV29-1 and TRBJ1-2): SAVISQKPSRDICQRGTSLTIQCQVDSQVTMMFWYRQQPGQSLTLIATANQGSEATYESGFVIDKFPISRPNLTFSTLTVSNMSPEDSSIYLCSAEAQAGYGYTFGSGTRLTVV.

This clonotype showed up many times. The chain joins TRBV10-1 to TRBJ2-3, with 11 positions matching TRBD2. The germline CDR1 and CDR2 sequences are WNHNN and SYGVQD (reference sequence). CDR3 size: 17 residues. V shed 3 bases and J 4 bases; nucleotides not matched to a gene: 9. The CDR3 coding sequence is TGCGCCAGCAGTGATCGTACTAGCGGGAGTGTAGCAGATACGCAGTATTTT. This sequence encodes CASSDRTSGSVADTQYF.

The genes are TRBV29-1 and TRBJ2-1, with 7 bases fitting TRBD2. Germline values: CDR1 SQVTM, CDR2 ANQGSEA. The CDR3 is 12 residues long. Trimming took 4 bases from V and 8 from J; bases not matched to a gene: 5. CDR3 loop: CSVVTSADEQFF. The CDR3 DNA follows: TGCAGCGTTGTTACTAGCGCGGATGAGCAGTTCTTC.

This clonotype was counted between two and nine times. The rearrangement links TRBV27 to TRBJ2-1; D gene uncertain. The V end lost 2 bases, the J end lost 0 bases, and 5 bases lay between the germline ends. Germline CDR1 reads MNHEY; CDR2 reads SMNVEV (reference sequence). The CDR3 runs to 14 residues. The DNA of the CDR3 is TGTGCCAGCAGTTTAAGTGCCTCCTACAATGAGCAGTTCTTC. It encodes CASSLSASYNEQFF.

The rearrangement uses TRBV15 and TRBJ2-6; D may be TRBD1 (6 bases). V was shortened by 4 bases and J by 2 bases, with 15 bases between the two germline ends. Germline V CDR1 and CDR2: LNHNV, YYDKDF (reference sequence). There are 17 residues in the CDR3. The chain's CDR3 is CATSTRTVLAGANVLTF. DNA of the CDR3: TGTGCCACCAGCACTCGGACAGTTTTAGCTGGGGCCAACGTCCTGACTTTC.

The genes are TRBV18 and TRBJ1-4; D unresolved. The germline V and J ends were trimmed by 2 bases and 4 bases, with 8 bases remaining between them. Germline V gene sequence: CDR1 KGHSH, CDR2 LQKENI. This CDR3 is built from 14 residues. CDR3 DNA sequence: TGTGCCAGCTCACCAAGCCAACTTAATGAAAAACTGTTTTTT. Translated: CASSPSQLNEKLFF. Variable domain in full (rest from reference TRBV18 and TRBJ1-4): NAGVMQNPRHLVRRRGQEARLRCSPMKGHSHVYWYRQLPEEGLKFMVYLQKENIIDESGMPKERFSAEFPKEGPSILRIQQVVRGDSAAYFCASSPSQLNEKLFFGSGTQLSVL.

The table lists this clonotype with many counts. DNA for the CDR3: TGTGCCAGCAGTTTATTCCCGAACTCTGGAAACACCATATATTTT. Translated: CASSLFPNSGNTIYF. V usage is TRBV28 and J usage is TRBJ1-3; D unresolved. The V end was cut by 1 base, the J end by 0 bases, with 7 bases between. Germline CDR1 reads MDHEN; CDR2 reads SYDVKM. CDR3 length: 15 amino acids.

This clonotype was seen at least ten times. The genes are TRBV18 and TRBJ2-1, with a possible D match to TRBD2 (5 bases). The CDR3 totals 14 residues. CDR1 and CDR2 from the germline V gene are KGHSH and LQKENI. Trimming left V 2 bases short and J 5 bases short, with 10 bases between. The CDR3 loop is CASSPNPADNEQFF. The DNA for the CDR3 is TGTGCCAGCTCACCAAACCCAGCGGACAATGAGCAGTTCTTC.

This clonotype was seen only a few times. This chain uses TRBV18 with TRBJ1-1; D may be TRBD1 (6 bases). Trimming stripped 2 bases from V and 0 bases from J, with 7 bases between. This CDR3 has 14 residues. Germline V gene data show CDR1 as KGHSH and CDR2 as LQKENI. The DNA of the CDR3 is TGTGCCAGCTCACCAGGACAGATGAACACTGAAGCTTTCTTT. This sequence encodes CASSPGQMNTEAFF.

The chain carries TRBV6-1 and TRBJ2-3; D is perhaps TRBD1 or TRBD2 (7 bases each). The V and J ends lost 6 bases and 2 bases respectively, with 15 bases between them. Germline-derived CDR1 and CDR2 are MNHNS and SASEGT. The CDR3 contains 15 residues. CDR3 bases: TGTGCCAGCAGAGCGGGACAGCATTTCACAGATACGCAGTATTTT. It is translated as CASRAGQHFTDTQYF.

Ten or more counts support this clonotype. The chain links TRBV7-9 to TRBJ2-6; TRBD1 is a possible D gene (6 bases). Germline assignment: CDR1 SEHNR and CDR2 FQNEAQ (reference sequence). The CDR3 loop spans 15 amino acids. The V end was cut by 2 bases, the J end by 1 base, with 6 bases between. In DNA form, the CDR3 reads TGTGCCAGCAGCTTAACAGGGTCTGGGGCCAACGTCCTGACTTTC. It is translated as CASSLTGSGANVLTF.

This clonotype has a count of ten or more. V and J are TRBV20-1 and TRBJ2-7; D is perhaps TRBD1 (6 bases). V was clipped by 4 bases and J by 3 bases, with 7 bases between them. The CDR3 runs to 11 residues. Germline CDR1 reads DFQATT; CDR2 reads SNEGSKA (reference sequence). CDR3: CSANRDYEQYF. Written as DNA, the CDR3 is TGCAGTGCTAACAGGGACTACGAGCAGTACTTC.

This clonotype was seen many times. This rearrangement joins TRBV6-1 to TRBJ1-5; the D is unclear. CDR1 is MNHNS and CDR2 is SASEGT in the germline V gene. V lost 1 base to trimming and J lost 7 bases, with 5 bases between them. The CDR3 has 12 amino acids. The CDR3 loop reads CASSEGGQPQHF. DNA of the CDR3: TGTGCCAGCAGTGAAGGGGGACAGCCCCAGCATTTT.

At least ten counts were recorded for this clonotype. The chain recombines TRBV7-2 with TRBJ2-1; 11 bases match TRBD2. The CDR3 runs to 15 residues. The V gene end was trimmed by 1 base and the J gene end by 8 bases; junction bases not matched to a gene: 4. Per the germline V gene, CDR1 is SGHTA and CDR2 is FQGNSA. Here the CDR3 reads CASSLGLAGNDEQFF. DNA for the CDR3: TGTGCCAGCAGCTTAGGACTAGCGGGAAACGATGAGCAGTTCTTC.

This clonotype was counted ten times or more. The chain couples TRBV2 to TRBJ2-7; 12 positions agree with TRBD2. The CDR3 totals 15 residues. Trimming cost V 6 bases and J 2 bases; bases outside gene matches: 5. CDR1 is SNHLY, CDR2 FYNNEI, per germline. The CDR3 region is CASRSGLAGTYEQYF. The DNA for the CDR3 is TGTGCCAGCAGAAGTGGACTAGCGGGGACCTACGAGCAGTACTTC.

This clonotype was recorded many times. V usage is TRBV2 and J usage is TRBJ1-1; 12 bases are a match to TRBD1. This CDR3 contains 16 residues. V was pared by 6 bases and J by 7 bases, with 12 bases of the junction left unmatched. CDR1 and CDR2 from the germline V gene are SNHLY and FYNNEI. CDR3 region: CASRDPSGTGGIEAFF. In DNA, the CDR3 is TGTGCCAGCAGAGATCCGTCCGGGACAGGGGGCATTGAAGCTTTCTTT. The whole variable domain, remainder taken from reference TRBV2 and TRBJ1-1, is EPEVTQTPSHQVTQMGQEVILRCVPISNHLYFYWYRQILGQKVEFLVSFYNNEISEKSEIFDDQFSVERPDGSNFTLKIRSTKLEDSAMYFCASRDPSGTGGIEAFFGQGTRLTVV.

This clonotype was picked up many times. The rearrangement joins TRBV28 to TRBJ2-1; tentative D call: TRBD1 (5 bases). The CDR3 is 16 residues long. V dropped 3 bases and J dropped 7 bases, with 19 bases sitting between them. Germline CDR1 is MDHEN and CDR2 is SYDVKM. CDR3 region: CASSFRQGRRLNEQFF. The DNA for the CDR3 is TGTGCCAGCAGTTTCCGGCAGGGTCGGCGTCTAAATGAGCAGTTCTTC.

This clonotype was counted many times. The rearrangement joins TRBV5-1 to TRBJ1-1; no firm D call. The germline V gene has CDR1 SGHRS and CDR2 YFSETQ. Trimming took 3 bases from V and 1 from J, leaving 7 bases between them. This CDR3 has 13 residues. CDR3 in DNA: TGCGCCAGCAGCTCTGCCGGGAACACTGAAGCTTTCTTT. It specifies CASSSAGNTEAFF.

In this sample, this clonotype turned up many times. V usage is TRBV2 and J usage is TRBJ2-7; a possible D gene is TRBD1 (6 bases). V was cut by 3 bases and J by 4 bases, with 10 bases left in between. This CDR3 comprises 13 residues. CDR1 and CDR2 from the germline V gene are SNHLY and FYNNEI. Written as DNA, the CDR3 is TGTGCCAGCAGTGATCGACAGGTTTACGAGCAGTACTTC. Amino acid sequence: CASSDRQVYEQYF.

In this sample, this clonotype turned up many times. The CDR3 DNA sequence: TGTGCCAGCTCGGGAGGCCGGGGCTATGAGCAGTTCTTC. Its protein product is CASSGGRGYEQFF. This sequence joins TRBV28 and TRBJ2-1; TRBD2 agrees at 7 bases. Germline values: CDR1 MDHEN, CDR2 SYDVKM. J lost 8 bases, V lost 8 bases, and 9 bases had no gene match. CDR3 length equals 13 residues.

There are a few counts of this clonotype. The chain links TRBV7-9 to TRBJ1-3; D is perhaps TRBD1 (5 bases). The CDR3 totals 12 residues. The germline gives CDR1 SEHNR, CDR2 FQNEAQ (reference sequence). Trimming removed 8 bases from V and 4 bases from J, with 9 bases in between. CDR3 sequence reads: CASSGGGNTIYF. The CDR3 DNA reads as TGTGCCAGCTCTGGGGGGGGAAACACCATATATTTT.

This clonotype was seen many times. V usage is TRBV28 and J usage is TRBJ2-5; D may match TRBD1 or TRBD2 (5 bases each). The CDR3 loop spans 15 amino acids. The V end lost 5 bases, the J end lost 6 bases, and 19 bases lay between the germline ends. Germline V lookup: CDR1 MDHEN, CDR2 SYDVKM. CDR3: CASSPLIRVGKTQYF. The CDR3 DNA reads as TGTGCCAGCAGTCCCCTAATCAGGGTCGGGAAGACCCAGTACTTC.

This clonotype was counted a few times. The chain employs TRBV5-1 and TRBJ2-1, with a possible D match to TRBD2 (5 bases). V lost 5 bases to trimming and J lost 9 bases, with 21 bases between them. This CDR3 has 15 amino acids. The germline V gene encodes CDR1 SGHRS and CDR2 YFSETQ. The CDR3 DNA sequence: TGCGCCAGCAGACCGAAACTTCCGGTTGCGGGTGAGCAGTTCTTC. Its protein product is CASRPKLPVAGEQFF.

The chain combines TRBV4-2 with TRBJ2-3; the D is unclear. This CDR3 contains 14 residues. Germline loops: CDR1 LGHNA, CDR2 YNFKEQ. V was trimmed by 4 bases and J by 2 bases, leaving 10 bases between them. DNA of the CDR3: TGTGCCAGCAGCCCCAAAGAAAACACAGATACGCAGTATTTT. It codes for CASSPKENTDTQYF.

This clonotype was counted at least ten times. This chain uses TRBV28 with TRBJ2-2; the D is unclear. The CDR3 is made up of 12 amino acids. From germline, CDR1 is MDHEN and CDR2 SYDVKM. The V end lost 3 bases, the J end lost 6 bases, and 5 bases lay between the germline ends. The CDR3 protein is CASSLQAGELFF. The CDR3 region has the DNA TGTGCCAGCAGTTTGCAGGCCGGGGAGCTGTTTTTT.